This TCR beta chain comes out of a study of cytomegalovirus exposure and HLA in healthy donors. General observations from the study: Prior analysis indicated that the majority of TCR beta V segments exhibited productivity approximately 87% or approximately 30% of the time. Sequences of the TCR beta chain were said to predict the HLA-A and HLA-B alleles of most subjects accurately.

Of note for this clone: Its antigen is still unknown.

60 Vbeta and 13 Jbeta primers were used in PCR. Here immunoSEQ multiplex PCR was the method, and the copy in TCRdb shows in-frame clones only, minus some. This table has some 130,000 clones, 76% appearing once. Trimming stripped 5 bases from V and 4 bases from J, with 13 bases between. Germline V CDR1 and CDR2: SGHAT, FQDESV (reference sequence). CDR3 length equals 14 residues. The sequence came from a man in his forties or fifties in good health and CMV-seronegative. The sample was PBMCs. The rearrangement links TRBV11-1 to TRBJ2-3; D possibly corresponds to TRBD1 (6 bases). Here the CDR3 DNA reads TGTGCCAGCAGCCGGGACAATGGTGCAGATACGCAGTATTTT. It yields the protein CASSRDNGADTQYF.